Listed below are T cell receptor beta chains from one sample, sequenced in a study of response to subunit inactivated influenza vaccine. Via MiXCR, TCRdb re-called the RT-PCR reads, giving one row per CDR3 protein. The sample comprises about 610,000 distinct CDR3 sequences, about 14% of which are singletons, and 8.5% to 14% rests with the top ten. The sample in question was PBMCs from blood, obtained 11 to 12 days after vaccination. The receptors come from a man between 50 and 59 years old who received an inactivated influenza vaccine. Each CDR3 is given with its conserved first and last residue. The D gene is left open where the match is weak. Size is stated for part of the rows, as once, few or many counts, or as a class when the clone is expanded.

d_call	v_call	j_call	clone_size	cdr3_aa	cdr3_nt
TRBD1	TRBV6-5	TRBJ2-1	few	CASSYVRTGGIEQFF	TGTGCCAGCAGTTACGTTCGAACAGGGGGTATTGAGCAGTTCTTC
TRBD1	TRBV19	TRBJ1-5	few	CASSTVQGADQPQHF	TGTGCCAGTAGTACCGTACAGGGGGCCGATCAGCCCCAGCATTTT
.	TRBV20-1	TRBJ2-5	.	CSAREKWDQETQYF	TGCAGTGCTAGAGAAAAGTGGGACCAAGAGACCCAGTACTTC
TRBD1	TRBV6-5	TRBJ2-2	few	CASSWDRPNTGELFF	TGTGCCAGCAGTTGGGACAGACCGAACACCGGGGAGCTGTTTTTT
TRBD2	TRBV3-1	TRBJ2-7	.	CASSHPFPTSGRAGPTYEQYF	TGTGCCAGCAGCCACCCCTTCCCGACTAGCGGGAGGGCCGGTCCCACCTACGAGCAGTACTTC
.	TRBV11-2	TRBJ2-1	few	CASSLVLQGHSSYNEQFF	TGTGCCAGCAGCTTAGTACTTCAGGGCCACAGCTCCTACAATGAGCAGTTCTTC
.	TRBV6-1	TRBJ1-1	.	CASRSGHPLVTFF	TGTGCCAGCAGGTCGGGACACCCCCTGGTTACTTTCTTT
.	TRBV28	TRBJ2-1	few	CASSLAQAGYNEQFF	TGTGCCAGCAGTTTAGCCCAAGCGGGCTACAATGAGCAGTTCTTC
.	TRBV7-8	TRBJ2-7	.	CASSPQTGDYEQYF	TGTGCCAGCAGCCCCCAGACAGGAGACTACGAGCAGTACTTC
TRBD1	TRBV3-1	TRBJ1-1	.	CASSRGQGTNTEAFF	TGTGCCAGCAGCCGTGGACAGGGGACGAACACTGAAGCTTTCTTT
.	TRBV6-1	TRBJ1-3	.	CASSEQHLSGNTIYF	TGTGCCAGCAGTGAACAACACTTATCTGGAAACACCATATATTTT
.	TRBV4-2	TRBJ2-6	.	CASSQELYGDGANVLTF	TGTGCCAGCAGCCAAGAATTGTACGGGGATGGGGCCAACGTCCTGACTTTC
.	TRBV20-1	TRBJ1-1	many	CSARRTDESEAFF	TGCAGTGCTAGGCGGACTGATGAGTCTGAAGCTTTCTTT
.	TRBV6-1	TRBJ2-7	.	CASSPRTLGYEQYF	TGTGCCAGCAGCCCTAGGACGCTAGGCTACGAGCAGTACTTC
TRBD1	TRBV7-2	TRBJ1-1	.	CASSLVVAGGSGTEAFF	TGTGCCAGCAGCTTAGTTGTGGCAGGGGGGTCCGGCACTGAAGCTTTCTTT
.	TRBV5-1	TRBJ2-7	few	CASSLDPGRNEQYF	TGCGCCAGCAGCTTGGATCCAGGTCGTAATGAGCAGTACTTC
.	TRBV7-9	TRBJ1-1	.	CASSTTEYNTEAFF	TGTGCCAGCAGCACTACAGAGTATAACACTGAAGCTTTCTTT
.	TRBV7-2	TRBJ1-5	.	CASSFDRQNQPQHF	TGTGCCAGCAGCTTTGACAGGCAGAATCAGCCCCAGCATTTT
.	TRBV15	TRBJ2-5	.	CATSRRPGAKIETQYF	TGTGCCACCAGCAGACGACCGGGTGCCAAGATTGAGACCCAGTACTTC
TRBD2	TRBV7-8	TRBJ2-4	.	CASSLGAGFFDIQYF	TGTGCCAGCAGCTTAGGAGCGGGGTTTTTTGACATTCAGTACTTC
.	TRBV6-1	TRBJ1-6	.	CASTTGSSYNSPLHF	TGTGCCAGCACCACGGGGAGTTCCTATAATTCACCCCTCCACTTT
.	TRBV5-1	TRBJ2-5	.	CASSERTFSRETQYF	TGCGCCAGCAGCGAGAGAACCTTTTCCCGGGAGACCCAGTACTTC
TRBD1	TRBV28	TRBJ2-1	.	CASSLPSTGGNEQFF	TGTGCCAGCAGTTTACCCTCGACAGGGGGCAATGAGCAGTTCTTC
TRBD1	TRBV7-2	TRBJ1-2	.	CASSRRAGTVSNYGYTF	TGTGCCAGCAGCCGCAGAGCGGGGACAGTTTCTAACTATGGCTACACCTTC
.	TRBV7-2	TRBJ2-5	few	CASSGFLRGQETQYF	TGTGCCAGCAGCGGCTTTCTCCGGGGTCAAGAGACCCAGTACTTC
.	TRBV2	TRBJ2-5	.	CASSESLRETQYF	TGTGCCAGCAGTGAATCACTCCGGGAGACCCAGTACTTC
TRBD1	TRBV5-1	TRBJ1-1	few	CASSSYPGQGNTEAFF	TGCGCCAGCAGCTCTTATCCGGGACAGGGGAACACTGAAGCTTTCTTT
TRBD2	TRBV20-1	TRBJ2-2	many	CSATPLRGGQTGELFF	TGCAGTGCCACCCCTCTTCGGGGGGGCCAAACCGGGGAGCTGTTTTTT
TRBD2	TRBV5-1	TRBJ2-5	few	CASSLEPSGAYQETQYF	TGCGCCAGCAGCTTGGAACCTAGCGGGGCGTACCAAGAGACCCAGTACTTC
.	TRBV11-2	TRBJ2-1	few	CASSLGAGRGRDYNEQFF	TGTGCCAGCAGCTTAGGAGCTGGGCGGGGGCGAGATTACAATGAGCAGTTCTTC
TRBD1	TRBV24-1	TRBJ2-7	few	CATSDRTGGSYEQYF	TGTGCCACCAGTGATCGGACAGGGGGGTCCTACGAGCAGTACTTC
.	TRBV6-1	TRBJ1-4	few	CASSQDSASNEKLFF	TGTGCCAGCAGCCAAGACAGCGCTTCTAATGAAAAACTGTTTTTT
.	TRBV5-1	TRBJ2-5	.	CASNLFADQGETQYF	TGCGCCAGCAACTTATTCGCCGATCAGGGGGAGACCCAGTACTTC
TRBD2	TRBV12-3/TRBV12-4	TRBJ2-7	many	CASSLRLAGPYEQYF	TGTGCCAGCAGTTTAAGACTAGCGGGGCCCTACGAGCAGTACTTC
.	TRBV6-2/TRBV6-3	TRBJ1-6	few	CASSGERNNSPLHF	TGTGCCAGCAGTGGAGAGCGGAATAATTCACCCCTCCACTTT
TRBD1	TRBV12-3/TRBV12-4	TRBJ2-7	few	CASSRQGAAEQYF	TGTGCCAGCAGTCGACAGGGGGCGGCCGAGCAGTACTTC
.	TRBV7-2	TRBJ2-1	few	CASSLTSHNEQFF	TGTGCCAGCAGCTTAACAAGTCACAATGAGCAGTTCTTC
.	TRBV7-2	TRBJ1-6	.	CASWGRRHSPLHF	TGTGCCAGCTGGGGCAGGAGGCATTCACCCCTCCACTTT
.	TRBV5-1	TRBJ2-1	.	CASSLDPIGRGRSYNEQFF	TGCGCCAGCAGCCTGGACCCAATCGGCCGGGGTCGTTCCTACAATGAGCAGTTCTTC
.	TRBV12-3/TRBV12-4	TRBJ2-1	few	CASSPTLYEQFF	TGTGCCAGCAGTCCTACCCTGTATGAGCAGTTCTTC
.	TRBV28	TRBJ1-2	.	CASSTAEMKGYTF	TGTGCCAGCAGTACCGCGGAGATGAAGGGCTACACCTTC
.	TRBV11-2	TRBJ2-1	.	CASSLGRHEQFF	TGTGCCAGCAGCTTAGGGCGGCATGAGCAGTTCTTC
.	TRBV6-1	TRBJ2-3	.	CASSGKLGVPPDTQYF	TGTGCCAGCAGTGGCAAACTAGGGGTCCCTCCAGATACGCAGTATTTT
.	TRBV9	TRBJ2-1	.	CASSTRSTYIEQFF	TGTGCCAGCAGCACGAGGTCTACCTACATTGAGCAGTTCTTC
.	TRBV15	TRBJ2-1	.	CATSRDLPGINEQFF	TGTGCCACCAGCAGAGATTTGCCAGGGATCAATGAGCAGTTCTTC
.	TRBV29-1	TRBJ2-1	many	CSVETRVYNEQFF	TGCAGCGTTGAAACAAGAGTTTACAATGAGCAGTTCTTC
TRBD1	TRBV5-5	TRBJ2-7	few	CASSLERDRAYEQYF	TGTGCCAGCAGCTTGGAAAGGGACAGGGCCTACGAGCAGTACTTC
.	TRBV7-2	TRBJ1-1	.	CASSLLDTLNTEAFF	TGTGCCAGCAGCTTGCTGGACACACTGAACACTGAAGCTTTCTTT